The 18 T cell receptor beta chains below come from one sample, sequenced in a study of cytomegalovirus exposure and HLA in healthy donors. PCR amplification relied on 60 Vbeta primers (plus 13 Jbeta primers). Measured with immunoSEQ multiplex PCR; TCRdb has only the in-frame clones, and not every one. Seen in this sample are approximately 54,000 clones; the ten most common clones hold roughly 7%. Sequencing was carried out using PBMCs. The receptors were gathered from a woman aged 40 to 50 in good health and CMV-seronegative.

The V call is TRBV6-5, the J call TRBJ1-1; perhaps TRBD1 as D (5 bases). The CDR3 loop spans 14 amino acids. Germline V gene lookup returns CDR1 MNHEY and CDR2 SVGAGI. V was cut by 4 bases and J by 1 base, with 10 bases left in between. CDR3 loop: CASSSLTANTEAFF. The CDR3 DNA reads TGTGCCAGCAGTTCCCTGACAGCGAACACTGAAGCTTTCTTT.

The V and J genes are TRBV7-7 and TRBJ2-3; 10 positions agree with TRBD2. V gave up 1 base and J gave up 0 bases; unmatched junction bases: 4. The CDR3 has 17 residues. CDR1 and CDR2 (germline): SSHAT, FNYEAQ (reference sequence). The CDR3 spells CASSLGTSGRSTDTQYF. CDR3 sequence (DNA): TGTGCCAGCAGCTTAGGGACTAGCGGTAGGAGCACAGATACGCAGTATTTT.

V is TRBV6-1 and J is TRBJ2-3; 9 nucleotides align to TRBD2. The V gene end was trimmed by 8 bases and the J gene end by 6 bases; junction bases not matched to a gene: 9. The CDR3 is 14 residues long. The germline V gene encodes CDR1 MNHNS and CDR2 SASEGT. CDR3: CASALAGTGDTQYF. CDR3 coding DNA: TGTGCCAGCGCGCTAGCGGGAACGGGTGATACGCAGTATTTT.

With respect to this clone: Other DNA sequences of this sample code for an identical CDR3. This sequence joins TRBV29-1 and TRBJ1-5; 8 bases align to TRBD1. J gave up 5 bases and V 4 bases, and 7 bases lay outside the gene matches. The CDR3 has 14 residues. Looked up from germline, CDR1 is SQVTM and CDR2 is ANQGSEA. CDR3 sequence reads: CSVVGQGRDQPQHF. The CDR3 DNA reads TGCAGCGTTGTAGGACAGGGTCGGGATCAGCCCCAGCATTTT.

This CDR3 reads CASSLADRAEGEKLFF. The CDR3 nucleotides read TGCGCCAGCAGCTTGGCGGACAGGGCCGAAGGTGAAAAACTGTTTTTT. This chain connects TRBV5-1 to TRBJ1-4; 8 bases map to TRBD1. The CDR3 totals 16 residues. J was trimmed by 7 bases and V by 0 bases; bases with no gene match: 8. Germline V CDR1 and CDR2: SGHRS, YFSETQ.

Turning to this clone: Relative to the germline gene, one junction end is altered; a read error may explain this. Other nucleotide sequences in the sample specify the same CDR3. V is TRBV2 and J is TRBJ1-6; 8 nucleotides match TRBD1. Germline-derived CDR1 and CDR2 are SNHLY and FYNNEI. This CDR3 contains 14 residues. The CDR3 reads CASNQGAGNSPLHF. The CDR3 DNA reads TGTGCCAGCAATCAGGGGGCAGGGAATTCACCCCTACACTTT.

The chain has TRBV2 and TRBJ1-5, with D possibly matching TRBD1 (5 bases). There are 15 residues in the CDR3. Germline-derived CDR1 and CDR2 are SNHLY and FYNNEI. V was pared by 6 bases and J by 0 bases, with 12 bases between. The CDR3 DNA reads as TGTGCCAGCAGCGCCTCAGGGATTAGCAATCAGCCCCAGCATTTT. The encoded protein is CASSASGISNQPQHF.

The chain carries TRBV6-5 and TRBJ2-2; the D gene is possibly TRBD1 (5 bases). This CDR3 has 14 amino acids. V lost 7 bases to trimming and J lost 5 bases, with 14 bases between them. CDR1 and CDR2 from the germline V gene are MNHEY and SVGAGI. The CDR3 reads CASTRTLRTGELFF. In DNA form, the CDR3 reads TGTGCCAGCACCCGGACACTGAGGACCGGGGAGCTGTTTTTT.

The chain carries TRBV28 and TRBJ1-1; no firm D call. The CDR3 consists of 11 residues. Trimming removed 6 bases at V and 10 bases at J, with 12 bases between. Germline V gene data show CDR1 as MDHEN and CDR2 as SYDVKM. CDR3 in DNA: TGTGCCAGCAGGGAGGCAAGAGTAGCTTTCTTT. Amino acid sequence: CASREARVAFF.

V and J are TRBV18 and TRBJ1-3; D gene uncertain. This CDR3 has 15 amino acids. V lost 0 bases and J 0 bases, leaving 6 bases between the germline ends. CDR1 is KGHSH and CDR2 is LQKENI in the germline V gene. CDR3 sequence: CASSPPVYSGNTIYF. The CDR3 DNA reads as TGTGCCAGCTCACCACCGGTCTACTCTGGAAACACCATATATTTT.

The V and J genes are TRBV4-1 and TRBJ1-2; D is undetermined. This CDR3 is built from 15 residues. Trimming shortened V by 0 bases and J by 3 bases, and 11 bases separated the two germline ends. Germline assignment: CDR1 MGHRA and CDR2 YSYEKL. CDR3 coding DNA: TGCGCCAGCAGCCAAGAAATGTCGCAGGACTATGGCTACACCTTC. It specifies CASSQEMSQDYGYTF.

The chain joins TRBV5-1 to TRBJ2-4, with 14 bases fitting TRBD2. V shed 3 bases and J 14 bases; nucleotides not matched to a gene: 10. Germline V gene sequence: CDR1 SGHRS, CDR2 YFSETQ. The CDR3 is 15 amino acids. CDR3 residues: CASSSGTSGGQPEYF. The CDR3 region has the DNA TGCGCCAGCAGCTCTGGGACTAGCGGGGGCCAGCCTGAGTACTTC. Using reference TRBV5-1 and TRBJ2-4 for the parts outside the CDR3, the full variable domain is KAGVTQTPRYLIKTRGQQVTLSCSPISGHRSVSWYQQTPGQGLQFLFEYFSETQRNKGNFPGRFSGRQFSNSRSEMNVSTLELGDSALYLCASSSGTSGGQPEYFGAGTRLSVL.

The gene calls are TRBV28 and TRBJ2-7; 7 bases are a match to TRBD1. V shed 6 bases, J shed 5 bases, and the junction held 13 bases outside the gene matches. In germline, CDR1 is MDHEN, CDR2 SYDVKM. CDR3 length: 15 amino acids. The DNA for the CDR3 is TGTGCCAGCAGCCAACCTGACAGGGTAGGAAACGAGCAGTACTTC. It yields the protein CASSQPDRVGNEQYF.

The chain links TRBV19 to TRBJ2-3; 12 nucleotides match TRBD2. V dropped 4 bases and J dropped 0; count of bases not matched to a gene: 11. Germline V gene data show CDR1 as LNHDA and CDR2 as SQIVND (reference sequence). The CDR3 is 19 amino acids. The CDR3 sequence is CASSSPTSGGLTSTDTQYF. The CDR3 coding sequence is TGTGCCAGTAGTAGCCCGACTAGCGGGGGCCTTACTAGCACAGATACGCAGTATTTT.

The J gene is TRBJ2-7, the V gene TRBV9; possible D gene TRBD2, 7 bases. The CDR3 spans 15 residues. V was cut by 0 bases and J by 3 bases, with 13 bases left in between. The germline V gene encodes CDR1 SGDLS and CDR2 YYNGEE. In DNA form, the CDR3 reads TGTGCCAGCAGCGTAGCTTTGGGAGGGGGCTACGAGCAGTACTTC. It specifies CASSVALGGGYEQYF.

The CDR3 DNA follows: TGTGCCAGCAGCAATGGGGGACAGGACATCTATGGCTACACCTTC. Amino acid sequence: CASSNGGQDIYGYTF. The chain links TRBV11-2 to TRBJ1-2, with 8 bases fitting TRBD1. The CDR3 totals 15 residues. Germline CDR1 and CDR2: SGHAT and FQNNGV. J lost 4 bases, V lost 5 bases, and 9 bases had no gene match.

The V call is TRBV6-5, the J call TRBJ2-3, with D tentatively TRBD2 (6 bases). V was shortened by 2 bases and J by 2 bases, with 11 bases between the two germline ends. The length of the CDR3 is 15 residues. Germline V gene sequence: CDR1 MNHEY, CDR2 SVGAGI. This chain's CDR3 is CASSYAGKFTDTQYF. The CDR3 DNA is TGTGCCAGCAGTTACGCGGGGAAGTTCACAGATACGCAGTATTTT.

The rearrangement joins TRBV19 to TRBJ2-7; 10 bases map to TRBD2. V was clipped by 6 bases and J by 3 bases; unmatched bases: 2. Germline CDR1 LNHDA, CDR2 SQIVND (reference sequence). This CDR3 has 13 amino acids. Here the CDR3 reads CASSRTSGYEQYF. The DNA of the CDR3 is TGTGCCAGTAGCCGGACTAGCGGCTACGAGCAGTACTTC.